This T cell receptor beta chain was retrieved from a study of T cell responses to AZD1222 COVID-19 vaccine. Study conclusions and caveats: Only a handful of people who got AZD1222 tested seropositive at baseline.

The protocol was immunoSEQ multiplex PCR, while the TCRdb copy is restricted to in-frame clones and leaves out a portion. The sample includes 70,000 or so clones, roughly 90% of them seen just once. J gave up 1 base and V 4 bases, and 3 bases lay outside the gene matches. This CDR3 has 16 residues. Looked up from germline, CDR1 is SGHRS and CDR2 is YFSETQ. About this clone: Its target is not known.

The J gene is TRBJ2-5, the V gene TRBV5-1; 14 bases are shared with TRBD2. The input for sequencing was peripheral blood, taken on day 0 of AZD1222 vaccination. The receptor's source is an adult in good health. In DNA, the CDR3 is TGCGCCAGCAGCCGTGGACTAGCGGGAGGCCAAGAGACCCAGTACTTC. This sequence encodes CASSRGLAGGQETQYF.